The 18 T cell receptor beta chains below were found in one sample sequenced in a study of blood T cells in healthy people across ages. PCR was performed a second time for about 7 to 12 cycles using a sample-barcoded 5' primer and a J-beta primer mix. TCRdb re-called the 5' RACE reads with MiXCR, one entry per CDR3 protein. The data hold about 840,000 distinct CDR3 sequences, with 25% to 30% observed a single time. This sample was also put to use in a study of T cells of mothers and their children.

Sample: blood. These receptors all stem from a woman in her forties in good health.

The chain recombines TRBV30 with TRBJ1-2; unclear D gene. V was trimmed by 4 bases and J by 0 bases, leaving 18 bases between them. This CDR3 comprises 16 residues. CDR1 GTSNPN and CDR2 SVGIG come from the germline V gene (reference sequence). The CDR3 is CAWNLIDTITNYGYTF. DNA of the CDR3: TGTGCCTGGAACCTCATTGACACCATAACTAACTATGGCTACACCTTC.

The chain carries TRBV25-1 and TRBJ2-7; tentatively, D is TRBD1 (6 bases). The CDR3 contains 15 residues. CDR1 and CDR2 (germline): MGHDK, SYGVNS. The V end was cut by 5 bases, the J end by 3 bases, with 17 bases between. The CDR3 bases are TGTGCCAGCAGTCCCAGACAGGAAACAAACTACGAGCAGTACTTC. Encoded protein: CASSPRQETNYEQYF.

This clonotype was detected many times. The V call is TRBV28, the J call TRBJ1-1, with 9 bases identical to TRBD1. Germline CDR1 and CDR2: MDHEN and SYDVKM. CDR3 length: 15 amino acids. J gave up 5 bases and V 5 bases, and 9 bases lay outside the gene matches. The CDR3 region is CASSLQTGGGTEAFF. The CDR3 bases are TGTGCCAGCAGTCTCCAGACAGGGGGAGGGACTGAAGCTTTCTTT.

This clonotype appeared a few times. The V gene is TRBV4-2, the J gene TRBJ2-3, with TRBD1 matching 8 bases. Germline trimming cut 0 bases from V and 3 bases from J; bases unmatched to any gene: 8. Germline V gene sequence: CDR1 LGHNA, CDR2 YNFKEQ. The length of the CDR3 is 17 residues. The CDR3, as DNA: TGTGCCAGCAGCCAAGACTGGACAGGGAAGAAGACAGATACGCAGTATTTT. Its translation: CASSQDWTGKKTDTQYF.

This clonotype was counted between two and nine times. The rearrangement joins TRBV5-6 to TRBJ2-4; the D gene is possibly TRBD1 (6 bases). With 4 bases removed from V and 7 bases from J, the gap between germline ends came to 21 bases. This CDR3 spans 16 amino acids. Germline loops: CDR1 SGHDT, CDR2 YYEEEE. The CDR3 DNA follows: TGTGCCAGCAGCCGAAAAAACACAGGGACCGGGAACATTCAGTACTTC. Its protein is CASSRKNTGTGNIQYF.

The sample holds many counts of this clonotype. This chain joins TRBV7-2 and TRBJ1-2; D remains unclear. Deletions cut 0 bases from V and 4 bases from J, with 9 bases between. This CDR3 has 14 residues. Germline CDR1 reads SGHTA; CDR2 reads FQGNSA. The CDR3 region is CASSLAREGYGYTF. The CDR3 nucleotides read TGTGCCAGCAGCTTAGCGCGCGAAGGCTATGGCTACACCTTC.

This clonotype was counted only a few times. The chain is built from TRBV20-1 and TRBJ2-1; 11 positions agree with TRBD2. V lost 3 bases and J lost 7; bases outside the gene matches: 11. This CDR3 region has 16 residues. From germline, CDR1 is DFQATT and CDR2 SNEGSKA (reference sequence). CDR3 region: CSASHGLAGTKNEQFF. The CDR3 DNA reads as TGCAGTGCTAGTCACGGACTAGCGGGCACTAAGAATGAGCAGTTCTTC.

This clonotype was seen only a few times. The CDR3 reads CASSSHRSGRETQYF. CDR3 DNA sequence: TGCGCCAGCAGCTCTCATAGGTCAGGGCGAGAGACCCAGTACTTC. This chain uses TRBV5-1 with TRBJ2-5, with a possible D match to TRBD1 (5 bases). This CDR3 is built from 15 residues. V lost 3 bases to trimming and J lost 4 bases, with 16 bases between them. Germline CDR1 and CDR2: SGHRS and YFSETQ.

This chain links TRBV20-1 with TRBJ1-2; TRBD1 matches at 7 bases. Germline values: CDR1 DFQATT, CDR2 SNEGSKA (reference sequence). Trimming cost V 5 bases and J 5 bases; bases outside gene matches: 5. This CDR3 has 12 residues. The CDR3 DNA sequence: TGCAGTGCTCGACAGGGACGTTATGGCTACACCTTC. It specifies CSARQGRYGYTF.

This sequence joins TRBV7-3 and TRBJ2-1; 8 bases fit TRBD1. CDR1 and CDR2 (germline): SGHTA, FQGTGA. The CDR3 covers 13 residues. The ends lost 5 bases at V and 15 bases at J; junction bases unmatched: 12. The CDR3 spells CASSTDRESVVFF. The CDR3 DNA reads as TGTGCCAGCAGCACGGACAGGGAAAGTGTGGTGTTCTTC.

The table lists this clonotype with a few counts. A much larger clonotype is one base distant, so this may be a read error. The chain has TRBV7-3 and TRBJ2-6; 9 bases line up with TRBD1. V lost 5 bases, J lost 10 bases, and 6 bases stayed unmatched. The CDR3 runs 14 residues. The germline CDR1 and CDR2 sequences are SGHTA and FQGTGA. The CDR3 loop is CASSHGTGWNVLTF. The CDR3 DNA is TGTGCCAGCAGCCACGGGACAGGGTGGAACGTCCTGACTTTC.

This clonotype was observed a single time. V and J are TRBV20-1 and TRBJ2-1, with unresolved D. V dropped 1 base and J dropped 0 bases, with 13 bases sitting between them. This CDR3 has 16 residues. Per germline, CDR1 DFQATT and CDR2 SNEGSKA (reference sequence). The CDR3 region is CSARGTDASSYNEQFF. The CDR3 nucleotides are TGCAGTGCTAGAGGGACCGACGCGAGCTCCTACAATGAGCAGTTCTTC.

To note about this clonotype: It may be a read error: a sequence one base away is much more abundant. The V call is TRBV10-3, the J call TRBJ2-5; the D gene could be TRBD1 or TRBD2 (8 bases each). The V end was cut by 3 bases, the J end by 5 bases, with 19 bases between. This CDR3 spans 16 amino acids. CDR1 and CDR2 from the germline V gene are ENHRY and SYGVKD. The CDR3: CAISDDSRGDRETQYF. DNA of the CDR3: TGTGCCATCAGTGACGATTCGCGGGGGGACAGGGAGACCCAGTACTTC.

CDR3 sequence: CSASDTAGLKTNYGYTF. Here the CDR3 DNA reads TGCAGTGCTAGCGATACCGCCGGACTCAAGACTAACTATGGCTACACCTTC. This rearrangement joins TRBV20-1 to TRBJ1-2; D not resolved. This CDR3 spans 17 amino acids. The V and J ends lost 3 bases and 0 bases respectively, with 20 bases between them. Looked up from germline, CDR1 is DFQATT and CDR2 is SNEGSKA (reference sequence).

This clonotype was detected many times. The chain carries TRBV7-9 and TRBJ2-7; no firm D call. V lost 1 base, J lost 6 bases, and 10 bases lay in between. The CDR3 is 13 amino acids. Germline lookup yields CDR1 SEHNR and CDR2 FQNEAQ (reference sequence). The CDR3 protein is CASSLDLWGEQYF. As DNA, the CDR3 is TGTGCCAGCAGCTTAGACCTTTGGGGCGAGCAGTACTTC.

The chain recombines TRBV27 with TRBJ1-4; D remains unclear. Trimming took off 0 bases at V and 11 bases at J, with 13 bases between the two ends. The CDR3 is made up of 14 amino acids. Per germline, CDR1 MNHEY and CDR2 SMNVEV (reference sequence). The DNA for the CDR3 is TGTGCCAGCAGTTTATCGATGAGTCAGGCTAAACTGTTTTTT. Its protein is CASSLSMSQAKLFF.

This chain links TRBV20-1 with TRBJ1-1; D not certain. The V gene's germline CDR1 is DFQATT and CDR2 SNEGSKA (reference sequence). CDR3 length: 13 residues. Trimming cost V 1 base and J 5 bases, with 11 bases left between them. CDR3: CSARGGEGTEAFF. In nucleotides, the CDR3 is TGCAGTGCTAGAGGCGGGGAAGGAACTGAAGCTTTCTTT.

This clonotype has ten or more counts. The V call is TRBV5-6, the J call TRBJ2-7, with D tentatively TRBD1 (5 bases). CDR1 is SGHDT and CDR2 is YYEEEE in the germline V gene. V lost 1 base and J 5 bases, leaving 19 bases between the germline ends. This CDR3 has 16 amino acids. CDR3 nucleotides: TGTGCCAGCAGCTTGCATCAGGGCCCACCCAGGGACGAGCAGTACTTC. This sequence encodes CASSLHQGPPRDEQYF.